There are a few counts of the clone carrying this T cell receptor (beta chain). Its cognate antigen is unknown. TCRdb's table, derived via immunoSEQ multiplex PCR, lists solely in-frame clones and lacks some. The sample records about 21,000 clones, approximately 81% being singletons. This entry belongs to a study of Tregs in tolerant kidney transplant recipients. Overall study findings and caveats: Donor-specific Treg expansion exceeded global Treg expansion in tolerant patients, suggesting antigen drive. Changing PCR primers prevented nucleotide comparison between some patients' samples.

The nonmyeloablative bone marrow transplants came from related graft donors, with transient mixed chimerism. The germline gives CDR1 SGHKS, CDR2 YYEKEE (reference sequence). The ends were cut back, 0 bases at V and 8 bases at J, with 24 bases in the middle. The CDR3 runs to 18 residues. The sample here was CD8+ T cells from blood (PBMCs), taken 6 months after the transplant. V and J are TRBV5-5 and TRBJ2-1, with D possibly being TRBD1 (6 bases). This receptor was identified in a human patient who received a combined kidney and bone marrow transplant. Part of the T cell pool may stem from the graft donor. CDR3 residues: CASSLGVLGRGFLDEQFF. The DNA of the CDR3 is TGTGCCAGCAGCTTGGGCGTGTTGGGCAGGGGCTTTTTGGATGAGCAGTTCTTC.